Sequencing of this T cell receptor beta chain was carried out in a study of shared T cell receptors in the human thymus. The data were produced by immunoSEQ multiplex PCR, yet TCRdb's version contains in-frame clones alone and is incomplete. The sample lists approximately 760,000 clones, roughly 85% occurring once. The V gene's germline CDR1 is SEHNR and CDR2 FQNEAQ (reference sequence). Trimming shortened V by 2 bases and J by 2 bases, and 19 bases separated the two germline ends. The CDR3 has 17 residues. These same records also appear under a second study, on human thymus T cells. This second study notes: Thymic repertoires overlap heavily among unrelated individuals, related research has reported.

This sequence originates from a girl under three years old with a congenital heart defect. Material: thymocytes. The V gene is TRBV7-9, the J gene TRBJ2-7, with D tentatively TRBD2 (6 bases). In DNA form, the CDR3 reads TGTGCCAGCAGCTTACTCCCCCTGCAGGAGGGGACCTACGAGCAGTACTTC. It is translated as CASSLLPLQEGTYEQYF.